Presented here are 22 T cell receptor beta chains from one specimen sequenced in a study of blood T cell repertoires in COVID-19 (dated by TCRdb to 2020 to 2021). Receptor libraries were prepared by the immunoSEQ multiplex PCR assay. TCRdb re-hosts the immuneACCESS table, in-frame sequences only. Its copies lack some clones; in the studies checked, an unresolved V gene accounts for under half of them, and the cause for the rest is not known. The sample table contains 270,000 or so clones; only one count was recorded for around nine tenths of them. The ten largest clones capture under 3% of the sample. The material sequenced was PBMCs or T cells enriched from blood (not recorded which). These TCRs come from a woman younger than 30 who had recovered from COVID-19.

CDR3 coding DNA: TGTGCCAGCAGCTCAGGACTAGCGGGAACGAGAGAGACCCAGTACTTC. Amino acid sequence: CASSSGLAGTRETQYF. V gene TRBV11-3 combines with J gene TRBJ2-5, with TRBD2 matching 12 bases. The CDR3 sequence is 16 residues long. The germline CDR1 and CDR2 sequences are SGHNT and YENEEA. V trimming: 4 bases; J trimming: 4 bases; junction bases outside the gene matches: 7.

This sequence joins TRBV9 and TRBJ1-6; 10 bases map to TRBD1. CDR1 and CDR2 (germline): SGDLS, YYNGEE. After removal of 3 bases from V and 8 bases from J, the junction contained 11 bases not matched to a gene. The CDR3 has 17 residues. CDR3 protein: CASSAALDRGFYSPLHF. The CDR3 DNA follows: TGTGCCAGCAGCGCAGCATTGGACAGGGGGTTTTATTCACCCCTCCACTTT.

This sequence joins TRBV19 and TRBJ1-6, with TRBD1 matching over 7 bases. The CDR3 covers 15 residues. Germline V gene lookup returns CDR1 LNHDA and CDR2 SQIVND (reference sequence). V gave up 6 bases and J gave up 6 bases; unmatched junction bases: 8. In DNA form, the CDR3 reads TGTGCCAGTAGGATCCGGGACAGACCTAATTCACCCCTCCACTTT. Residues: CASRIRDRPNSPLHF.

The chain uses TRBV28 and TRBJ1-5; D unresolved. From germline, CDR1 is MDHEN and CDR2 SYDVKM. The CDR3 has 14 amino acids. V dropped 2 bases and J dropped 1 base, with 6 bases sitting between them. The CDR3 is CASSLTESNQPQHF. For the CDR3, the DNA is TGTGCCAGCAGTTTAACAGAGAGCAATCAGCCCCAGCATTTT.

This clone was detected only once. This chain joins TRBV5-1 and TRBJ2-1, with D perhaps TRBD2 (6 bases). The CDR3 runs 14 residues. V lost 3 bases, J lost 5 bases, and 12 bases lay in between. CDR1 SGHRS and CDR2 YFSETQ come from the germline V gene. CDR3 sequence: CASSSLSGDNEQFF. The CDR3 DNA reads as TGCGCCAGCAGCTCGCTATCGGGAGACAATGAGCAGTTCTTC.

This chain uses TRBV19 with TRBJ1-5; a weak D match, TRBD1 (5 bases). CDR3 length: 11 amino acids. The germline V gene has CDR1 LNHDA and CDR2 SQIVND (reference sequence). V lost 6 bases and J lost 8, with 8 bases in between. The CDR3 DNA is TGTGCCAGTAGCCGGGGGGAGCCCCAGCATTTT. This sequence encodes CASSRGEPQHF.

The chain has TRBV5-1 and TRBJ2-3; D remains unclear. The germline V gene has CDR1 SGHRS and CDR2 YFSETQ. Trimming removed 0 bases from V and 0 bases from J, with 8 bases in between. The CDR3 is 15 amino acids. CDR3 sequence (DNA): TGCGCCAGCAGCTTGGCGTCTCCCAGCACAGATACGCAGTATTTT. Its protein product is CASSLASPSTDTQYF.

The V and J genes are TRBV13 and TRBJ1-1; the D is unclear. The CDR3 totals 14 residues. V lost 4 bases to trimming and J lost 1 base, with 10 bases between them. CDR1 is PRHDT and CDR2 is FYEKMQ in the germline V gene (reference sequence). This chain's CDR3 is CASSSPPKNTEAFF. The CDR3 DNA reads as TGTGCCAGCAGCTCCCCCCCAAAGAACACTGAAGCTTTCTTT.

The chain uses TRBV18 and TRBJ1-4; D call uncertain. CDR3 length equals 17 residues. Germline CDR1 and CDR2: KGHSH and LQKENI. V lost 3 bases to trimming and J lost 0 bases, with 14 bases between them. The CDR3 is CASSPSMVEATNEKLFF. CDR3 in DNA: TGTGCCAGCTCACCGTCGATGGTAGAAGCAACTAATGAAAAACTGTTTTTT. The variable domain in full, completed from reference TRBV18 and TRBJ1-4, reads NAGVMQNPRHLVRRRGQEARLRCSPMKGHSHVYWYRQLPEEGLKFMVYLQKENIIDESGMPKERFSAEFPKEGPSILRIQQVVRGDSAAYFCASSPSMVEATNEKLFFGSGTQLSVL.

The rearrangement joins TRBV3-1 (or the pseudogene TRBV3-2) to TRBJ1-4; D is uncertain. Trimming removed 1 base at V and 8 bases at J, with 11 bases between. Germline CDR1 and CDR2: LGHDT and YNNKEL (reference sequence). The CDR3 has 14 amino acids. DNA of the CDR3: TGTGCCAGCAGCCAAGGACGGAGGGAAGAAAAACTGTTTTTT. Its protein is CASSQGRREEKLFF.

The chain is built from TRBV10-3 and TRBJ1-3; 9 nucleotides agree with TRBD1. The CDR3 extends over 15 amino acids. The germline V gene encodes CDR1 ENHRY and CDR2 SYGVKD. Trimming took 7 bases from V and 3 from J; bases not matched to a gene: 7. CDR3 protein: CAINRDRANGNTIYF. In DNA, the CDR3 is TGTGCCATCAACCGGGACAGGGCAAATGGAAACACCATATATTTT.

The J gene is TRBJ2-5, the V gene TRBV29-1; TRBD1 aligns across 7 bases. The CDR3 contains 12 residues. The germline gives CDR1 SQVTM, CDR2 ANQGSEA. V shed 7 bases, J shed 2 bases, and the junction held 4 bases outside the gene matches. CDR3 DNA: TGCAGCGACCGGGGACAGCAAGAGACCCAGTACTTC. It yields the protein CSDRGQQETQYF.

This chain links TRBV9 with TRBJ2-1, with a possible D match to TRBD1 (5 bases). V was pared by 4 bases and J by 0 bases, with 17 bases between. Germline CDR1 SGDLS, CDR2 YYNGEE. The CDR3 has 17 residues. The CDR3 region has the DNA TGTGCCAGCAGCCCGTCAGGGCTACCGAGCTCCTACAATGAGCAGTTCTTC. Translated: CASSPSGLPSSYNEQFF.

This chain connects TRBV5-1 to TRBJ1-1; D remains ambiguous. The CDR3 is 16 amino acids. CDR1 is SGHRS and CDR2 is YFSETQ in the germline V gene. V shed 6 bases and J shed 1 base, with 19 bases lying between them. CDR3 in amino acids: CASTLDYNGANTEAFF. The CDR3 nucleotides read TGCGCCAGCACTTTAGATTATAATGGAGCGAACACTGAAGCTTTCTTT.

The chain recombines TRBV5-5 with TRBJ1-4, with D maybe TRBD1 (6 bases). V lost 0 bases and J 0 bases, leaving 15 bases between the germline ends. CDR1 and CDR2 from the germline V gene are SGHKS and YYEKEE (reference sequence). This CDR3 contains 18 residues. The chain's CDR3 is CASSLGQGFYATNEKLFF. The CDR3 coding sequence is TGTGCCAGCAGCTTGGGCCAGGGGTTTTACGCAACTAATGAAAAACTGTTTTTT. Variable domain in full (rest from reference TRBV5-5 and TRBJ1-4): DAGVTQSPTHLIKTRGQQVTLRCSPISGHKSVSWYQQVLGQGPQFIFQYYEKEERGRGNFPDRFSARQFPNYSSELNVNALLLGDSALYLCASSLGQGFYATNEKLFFGSGTQLSVL.

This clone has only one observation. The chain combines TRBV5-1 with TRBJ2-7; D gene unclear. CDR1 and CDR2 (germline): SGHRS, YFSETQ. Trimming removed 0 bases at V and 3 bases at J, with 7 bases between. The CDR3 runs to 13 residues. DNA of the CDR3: TGCGCCAGCAGCTTGGGAACACGCTACGAGCAGTACTTC. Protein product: CASSLGTRYEQYF.

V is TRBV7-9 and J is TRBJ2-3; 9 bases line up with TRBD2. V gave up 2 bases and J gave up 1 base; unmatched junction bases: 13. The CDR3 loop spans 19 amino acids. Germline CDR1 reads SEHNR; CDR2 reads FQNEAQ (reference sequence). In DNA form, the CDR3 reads TGTGCCAGCAGCTTAATCCGAGGCGGGAGGGCCAGGGGCACAGATACGCAGTATTTT. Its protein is CASSLIRGGRARGTDTQYF.

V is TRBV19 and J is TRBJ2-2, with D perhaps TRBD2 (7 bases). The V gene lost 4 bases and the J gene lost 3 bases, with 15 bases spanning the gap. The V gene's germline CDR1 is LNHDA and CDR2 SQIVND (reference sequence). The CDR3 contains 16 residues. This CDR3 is CASSTRGAPYTGELFF. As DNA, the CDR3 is TGTGCCAGTAGTACTCGGGGGGCTCCATACACCGGGGAGCTGTTTTTT.

CDR3 in amino acids: CASSWTSGRAYEQFF. CDR3 nucleotides: TGCGCCAGCAGCTGGACTAGCGGGAGGGCATATGAGCAGTTCTTC. This chain uses TRBV5-1 with TRBJ2-1, with 15 bases aligning to TRBD2. V trimming: 3 bases; J trimming: 8 bases; junction bases outside the gene matches: 3. Germline V CDR1 and CDR2: SGHRS, YFSETQ. CDR3 length equals 15 residues.

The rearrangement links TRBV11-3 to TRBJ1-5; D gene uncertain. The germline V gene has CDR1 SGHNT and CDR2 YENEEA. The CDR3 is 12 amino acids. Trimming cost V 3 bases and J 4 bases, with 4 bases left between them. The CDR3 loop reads CASSFQNQPQHF. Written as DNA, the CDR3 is TGTGCCAGCAGCTTTCAAAATCAGCCCCAGCATTTT.

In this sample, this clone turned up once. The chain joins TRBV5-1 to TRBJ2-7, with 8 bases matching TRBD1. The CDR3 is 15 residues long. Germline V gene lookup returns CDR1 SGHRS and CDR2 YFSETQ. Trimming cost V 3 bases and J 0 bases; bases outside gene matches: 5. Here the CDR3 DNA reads TGCGCCAGCAGCTGGACAGGGTTAAGCTCCTACGAGCAGTACTTC. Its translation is CASSWTGLSSYEQYF.

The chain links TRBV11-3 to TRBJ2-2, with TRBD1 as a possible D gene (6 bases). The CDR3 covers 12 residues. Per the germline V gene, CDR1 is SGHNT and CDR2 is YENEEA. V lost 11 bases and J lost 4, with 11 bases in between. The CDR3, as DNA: TGTGCCTTCACAGGGTCCACCGGGGAGCTGTTTTTT. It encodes CAFTGSTGELFF.